What follows are 2 T cell receptor beta chains derived from one specimen sequenced in a study of vaccination effects on CD4 cells after COVID-19. The table came from immunoSEQ multiplex PCR; TCRdb's copy has only in-frame clones and leaves some out. The sample has approximately 50,000 clones; nearly 80% are singletons. After expansion with viral peptide pools in the ViraFEST assay, antigen-specific CD4+ T cells were sequenced. When around 10 days of culture had elapsed, CD4+ T cells were isolated. Prior SARS-CoV-2 infection was absent in the vaccine recipients, as shown by negative nucleocapsid antibodies. These receptors' antigens are unknown. Sequenced here: CD4+ T cells from PBMCs cultured with HCoV-OC43 spike peptides, sampled before COVID-19 vaccination. This sample's subset: HCoV-OC43 spike overlapping peptide pool stimulation. The receptors derive from a human donor who received a COVID-19 vaccine.

V and J are TRBV7-3 and TRBJ2-1; the D is unclear. This CDR3 region has 15 residues. Trimming took 5 bases from V and 0 from J, leaving 11 bases between them. Germline V gives CDR1 SGHTA, CDR2 FQGTGA. CDR3 nucleotides: TGTGCCAGCAGCCCGCAGAGTACCTCCTACAATGAGCAGTTCTTC. It specifies CASSPQSTSYNEQFF.

The chain combines TRBV19 with TRBJ2-2, with TRBD2 matching 8 bases. The CDR3 runs to 14 residues. Germline trimming cut 6 bases from V and 5 bases from J; bases unmatched to any gene: 5. Germline V lookup: CDR1 LNHDA, CDR2 SQIVND (reference sequence). CDR3 in DNA: TGTGCCAGTAGGAGACTAGCGTGGACCGGGGAGCTGTTTTTT. This translates into CASRRLAWTGELFF.